This T cell receptor (beta chain) came from a study of CD8+CD57+ T cells in acquired aplastic anemia. Background on the study: Sorting CD4+ and CD8+ cells gave DNA averaging around 3 ug.

The study, taken as a whole, reports: Roughly 31 was the count of CD8+ CDR3 sequences that patients shared with controls. Patients were compared with controls for CD8+ Simpson's diversity, and no significant difference emerged.

Regarding this clonotype: The antigen is not known.

Profiling of TCR beta VDJ combinations and CDR3 sequences used genomic DNA as template. One entry per CDR3 protein results from TCRdb running MiXCR on the reads. Here the sample spans approximately 150,000 distinct CDR3 sequences, over 55% being singletons. Patients sequenced had flow cytometry evidence of CD8+CD57+ cell expansion. Each of the patients presented with severe acquired aplastic anemia. J was trimmed by 5 bases and V by 3 bases; bases with no gene match: 9. This CDR3 contains 16 residues. Germline V gene lookup returns CDR1 LNHNV and CDR2 YYDKDF (reference sequence). The TCR was taken from a human donor with aplastic anemia. The gene calls are TRBV15 and TRBJ1-5, with 8 positions matching TRBD1. Sequenced sample: sorted CD4+, CD8+, or CD8+CD57+ T cells (not recorded which) from PBMCs. The CDR3 sequence: CATSSPYGTGHQPQHF. The CDR3 bases are TGTGCCACCAGCAGCCCCTACGGGACAGGACATCAGCCCCAGCATTTT. Full variable domain (outside the CDR3, taken from reference TRBV15 and TRBJ1-5): DAMVIQNPRYQVTQFGKPVTLSCSQTLNHNVMYWYQQKSSQAPKLLFHYYDKDFNNEADTPDNFQSRRPNTSFCFLDIRSPGLGDTAMYLCATSSPYGTGHQPQHFGDGTRLSIL.